This TCR beta chain appears in the sequencing data of a study of shared clonotypes between healthy human individuals. The V gene lost 4 bases and the J gene lost 8 bases, with 20 bases spanning the gap. There are 15 residues in the CDR3. Per germline, CDR1 SEHNR and CDR2 FQNEAQ (reference sequence). When replicate PCRs were run on sorted subsets, they used about 220 ng DNA, about 30,000 T cell genomes. Authors' methods: Junction-only immunoSEQ sequences carried no quality scores, so filtering differed. Sequenced by immunoSEQ multiplex PCR; TCRdb stores in-frame clones only, minus some. V, J and clone size are those of that table, while D and trimming were read from the DNA. The sample holds around 1 million clones; over 60% are singletons and the top ten take over 1.3%.

The chain recombines TRBV7-9 with TRBJ1-2; D unresolved. What was sequenced was memory CD4+ T cells sorted from blood. Subset specified: CD45RA-negative fraction. The TCR sequence derives from a man in his late teens or twenties in good health. The CDR3 nucleotides are TGTGCCAGCAGCTCCCCCGGGGAGCGCTTTGGGGGCTACACCTTC. As protein: CASSSPGERFGGYTF.